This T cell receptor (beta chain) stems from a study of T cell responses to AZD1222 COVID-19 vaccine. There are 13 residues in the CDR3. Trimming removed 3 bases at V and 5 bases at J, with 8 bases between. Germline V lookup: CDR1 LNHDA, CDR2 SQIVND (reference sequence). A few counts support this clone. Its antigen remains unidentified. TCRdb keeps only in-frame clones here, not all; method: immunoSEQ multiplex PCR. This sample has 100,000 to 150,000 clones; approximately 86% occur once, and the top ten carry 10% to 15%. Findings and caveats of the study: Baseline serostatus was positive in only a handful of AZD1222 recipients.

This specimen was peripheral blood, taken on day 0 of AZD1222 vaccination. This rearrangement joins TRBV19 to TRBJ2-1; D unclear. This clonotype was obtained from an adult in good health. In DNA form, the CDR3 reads TGTGCCAGTAGTATCGGTCAGAACAATGAGCAGTTCTTC. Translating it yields CASSIGQNNEQFF.